This T cell receptor beta chain came from a study of CD8 T cells in ankylosing spondylitis. Trimming took 4 bases from V and 2 from J; bases not matched to a gene: 6. CDR1 is MDHEN and CDR2 is SYDVKM in the germline V gene. This CDR3 comprises 16 residues. Notes on the study in general: Reportedly, significant enrichment of disease-linked clones occurred in matched ankylosing spondylitis synovial fluid. Seemingly distinctive of ankylosing spondylitis blood was a TCR beta motif formed by eight highly homologous variants.

To note about this clonotype: Its antigen is still unknown.

With molecular barcodes, quantitative 5'-RACE was used to make the TCR beta libraries. TCRdb reprocessed the 5' RACE reads via MiXCR and lists one record per CDR3 protein. The sample lists hundreds of thousands of distinct CDR3 sequences, roughly 26% occurring once. V is TRBV28 and J is TRBJ2-3; 10 bases are a match to TRBD2. This TCR came from a male donor with ankylosing spondylitis. The sample comprised blood, either unsorted or a sorted T cell fraction (not recorded which). This CDR3 reads CASSSQAGGYTDTQYF. In DNA form, the CDR3 reads TGTGCCAGCAGTTCCCAAGCGGGAGGGTACACAGATACGCAGTATTTT.